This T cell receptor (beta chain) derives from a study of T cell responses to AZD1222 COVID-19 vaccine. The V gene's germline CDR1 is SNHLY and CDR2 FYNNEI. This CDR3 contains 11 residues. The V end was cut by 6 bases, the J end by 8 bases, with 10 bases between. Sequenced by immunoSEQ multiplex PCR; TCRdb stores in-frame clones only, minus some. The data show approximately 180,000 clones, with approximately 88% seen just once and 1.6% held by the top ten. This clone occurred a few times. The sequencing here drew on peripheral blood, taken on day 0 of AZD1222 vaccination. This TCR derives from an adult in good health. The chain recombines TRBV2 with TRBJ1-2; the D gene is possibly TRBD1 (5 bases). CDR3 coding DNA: TGTGCCAGCAGGGCCGGGGACGGCTACACCTTC. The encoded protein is CASRAGDGYTF.